These T cell receptor beta chains were read from a single sample in a study of Graves' ophthalmopathy and Graves' hyperthyroidism. Each CDR3 protein gets one entry after TCRdb re-called the multiplex PCR reads with MiXCR. Here the sample spans roughly 700,000 distinct CDR3 sequences, around 40% being singletons. Sequences were obtained from peripheral blood. The receptors were sampled from an adult man with Graves' ophthalmopathy. CDR3s include the opening cysteine and the closing phenylalanine or tryptophan. Fields, in order: V gene, J gene, clone size, CDR3 length, D gene, CDR3 DNA, CDR3 protein. A D gene is named only where the DNA matches it firmly. Part of the rows lack a size; the others show once, few, many or a class for expanded clones.

>TRBV9|TRBJ2-5|.|15|TRBD2
TGTGCCAGCACCCTAGGCGGGGGGCCGCAGGAGACCCAGTACTTC
CASTLGGGPQETQYF
>TRBV10-3|TRBJ2-5|many|16|.
TGTGCCATCAGTGAGTCGGGCAGGGGGGGCCAAGAGACCCAGTACTTC
CAISESGRGGQETQYF
>TRBV29-1|TRBJ1-1|.|13|.
TGCAGCGTTGTGGACTCCGGAACTAATGAAGCTTTCTTT
CSVVDSGTNEAFF
>TRBV11-2|TRBJ2-7|.|15|.
TGTGCCAGCAGCTTACCGGGACACCTCTCCTACGAGCAGTACTTC
CASSLPGHLSYEQYF
>TRBV25-1|TRBJ1-3|once|15|.
TGTGCCAGCGGTTCACCGGCAGGATCTGGAAACACCATATATTTT
CASGSPAGSGNTIYF
>TRBV20-1|TRBJ2-7|many|13|TRBD2
TGCAGTGCGGCTAGCGGGACGACCTACGAGCAGTACTTC
CSAASGTTYEQYF
>TRBV25-1|TRBJ2-5|.|15|.
TGTGCCAGCAGCAGAGAATATAGCGGCCAAGGGACCCAGTACTTC
CASSREYSGQGTQYF
>TRBV20-1|TRBJ2-7|.|14|TRBD1
TGCAGTGCTGTCACACAGGGGACATCCTACGAGCAGTACTTC
CSAVTQGTSYEQYF
>TRBV7-2|TRBJ1-1|.|15|.
TGTGCCAGCAGCCTACTGTCAGGGGTAGGAACTGAAGCTTTCTTT
CASSLLSGVGTEAFF
>TRBV2|TRBJ1-5|many|17|TRBD1
TGTGCCAGCGGGACAGGAGCACTAAGTTATAGCAATCAGCCCCAGCATTTT
CASGTGALSYSNQPQHF
>TRBV20-1|TRBJ1-6|.|15|.
TGCAGTGCTAGGGATTTAGACCGAGGGGATTCACCCCTCCACTTT
CSARDLDRGDSPLHF
>TRBV19|TRBJ2-2|.|15|TRBD1
TGTGCCAGTAGGACAGGGCTAGCGAACACCGGGGAGCTGTTTTTT
CASRTGLANTGELFF
>TRBV7-8|TRBJ1-1|few|15|TRBD1
TGTGCCAGCAGGCGTACGGGACAGCCGAACACTGAAGCTTTCTTT
CASRRTGQPNTEAFF
>TRBV6-5|TRBJ1-2|few|12|.
TGTGCCAGCAGTGATGGCGGCTATGGCTACACCTTC
CASSDGGYGYTF
>TRBV2|TRBJ2-7|.|11|.
TGTGCTAGACCGGACAACTACGAGCAGTACTTC
CARPDNYEQYF
>TRBV13|TRBJ1-2|few|13|.
TGTGCCAGCAGAATACGAGGGGACGATGGCTACACCTTC
CASRIRGDDGYTF
>TRBV29-1|TRBJ2-7|many|13|.
TGCAGCGTTGGGCTCAAGAGCTCCTACGAGCAGTACTTC
CSVGLKSSYEQYF
>TRBV7-8|TRBJ1-5|.|15|TRBD1
TGTGCCAGCAGTTTCGGGACAGCAAGCGATCAGCCCCAGCATTTT
CASSFGTASDQPQHF
>TRBV9|TRBJ1-5|.|15|.
TGCGCCAGCAGCCAAGACGGGGGAGCGGGTCAGCCCCAGCATTTT
CASSQDGGAGQPQHF
>TRBV7-6|TRBJ2-2|few|12|.
TGTGCCACCCGTGGGGGGGCTAGGGAGCTGTTTTTT
CATRGGARELFF
>TRBV9|TRBJ1-1|.|13|.
TGTGCCAGCAGCGTTGAATTCCACACTGAAGCTTTCTTT
CASSVEFHTEAFF
>TRBV20-1|TRBJ2-7|.|15|TRBD2
TGCAGTGCTAGCACCGGGACTAGCGCCTCCTACGAGCAGTACTTC
CSASTGTSASYEQYF
>TRBV5-4|TRBJ2-5|.|16|.
TGTGCCAGCAGTACTAACCCACAGGGTAGGCAAGAGACCCAGTACTTC
CASSTNPQGRQETQYF
>TRBV20-1|TRBJ2-5|many|14|TRBD2
TGCAGTGCTAGTGCCGGGACTAGCGTAGAGACCCAGTACTTC
CSASAGTSVETQYF
>TRBV7-9|TRBJ1-6|few|15|.
TGTGCCAGCTCCCCCCAGGGTGGCTATAATTCACCCCTCCACTTT
CASSPQGGYNSPLHF
>TRBV25-1|TRBJ2-5|many|17|.
TGTGCCAGCAGTGGCAGGGCTGGAACGCTCGGTGGGGAGACCCAGTACTTC
CASSGRAGTLGGETQYF
>TRBV29-1|TRBJ2-7|many|13|TRBD2
TGCAGCGTTGAACAGGGAACTAGCGGCGAGCAGTACTTC
CSVEQGTSGEQYF
>TRBV20-1|TRBJ1-2|.|13|.
TGCAGTGCTAGAGACAGACAGGACTATGGCTACACCTTC
CSARDRQDYGYTF
>TRBV5-1|TRBJ1-1|many|14|TRBD1
TGCGCCAGCAGGCCCAGACAGGGTGTGACTGAAGCTTTCTTT
CASRPRQGVTEAFF
>TRBV20-1|TRBJ1-5|few|13|.
TGCAGTGCTAGAGATGACCTGGATCAGCCCCAGCATTTT
CSARDDLDQPQHF
>TRBV7-9|TRBJ1-1|.|16|.
TGTGCCAGCAGCTTAGGACCCCCCGGCGGGAATGTTGAAGCTTTCTTT
CASSLGPPGGNVEAFF
>TRBV20-1|TRBJ2-5|.|12|.
TGCAGTGCTAAAGGGGGCCAAGAGACCCAGTACTTC
CSAKGGQETQYF
>TRBV11-2|TRBJ1-2|many|14|.
TGTGCCAGCAGCGCAAGTAGGGGAGATTATGGCTACACCTTC
CASSASRGDYGYTF
>TRBV7-9|TRBJ1-2|many|13|.
TGTGCCAGCAGCTTAGCCTTCCTCCGTGGCTACACCTTC
CASSLAFLRGYTF
>TRBV29-1|TRBJ1-2|many|14|.
TGCAGCGTTGAAGAGGAACAACCGAAGGGAGGCTACACCTTC
CSVEEEQPKGGYTF
>TRBV25-1|TRBJ1-5|.|18|.
TGCGCCAGCAGCCAAGATGGCGGAAGGACTTCCGGCAATCAGCCCCAGCATTTT
CASSQDGGRTSGNQPQHF
>TRBV29-1|TRBJ1-2|.|11|TRBD1
TGCAGCGCGGGACAGATCGGCGGCTACACCTTC
CSAGQIGGYTF
>TRBV6-1|TRBJ1-5|.|14|.
TGTGCCAGCAGTGAGGTTTGGGGGGCTCAGCCCCAGCATTTT
CASSEVWGAQPQHF
>TRBV7-9|TRBJ2-6|many|15|.
TGTGCCAGCAGCTTGACTGATTCTGGGGCCAACGTCCTGACTTTC
CASSLTDSGANVLTF
>TRBV29-1|TRBJ1-1|.|13|.
TGCAGCGGGTATGGGACACTGAACACTGAAGCTTTCTTT
CSGYGTLNTEAFF
>TRBV2|TRBJ2-5|.|14|.
TGTGCCAGCAGCCCCCCGGGCCTACGAGAGACCCAGTACTTC
CASSPPGLRETQYF
>TRBV12-3/TRBV12-4|TRBJ1-4|many|15|TRBD1
TGTGCCAGCAGTTTCGTGACAGGGGGCGGTGAAAAACTGTTTTTT
CASSFVTGGGEKLFF
>TRBV7-9|TRBJ2-2|.|16|.
TGCGCCAGCAGCCAAGATTGGGGGGCCGGCGGCGGGGAGCTGTTTTTT
CASSQDWGAGGGELFF
>TRBV15|TRBJ1-2|.|13|.
TGTGCCACCAGCAGAGATAGGGTCTATGGCTACACCTTC
CATSRDRVYGYTF
>TRBV29-1|TRBJ2-7|many|12|.
TGCAGCGTTGAAGATCTCCTAGGTAGTAAGTACTTC
CSVEDLLGSKYF
>TRBV19|TRBJ1-5|many|15|.
TGTGCCACGACTGACAGATGGGGTAGCAATCAGCCCCAGCATTTT
CATTDRWGSNQPQHF
>TRBV10-3|TRBJ1-3|many|15|TRBD1
TGTGCCATCAGTGTAAGGACAGGGGCTGGAAACACCATATATTTT
CAISVRTGAGNTIYF
>TRBV7-2|TRBJ2-7|.|15|TRBD2
TGTGCCAGCAGCCCACGCTCCCTAGCGGGTTACGAGCAGTACTTC
CASSPRSLAGYEQYF
>TRBV7-2|TRBJ2-2|few|17|.
TGTGCCAGCAGCTTAGACTTGGGCACAGTTCTCGCCGGGGAGCTGTTTTTT
CASSLDLGTVLAGELFF
>TRBV25-1|TRBJ1-2|.|14|.
TGTGCCAGCCTTTACCGGGCGGGGTCGGATGGCTACACCTTC
CASLYRAGSDGYTF
>TRBV14|TRBJ2-7|.|14|TRBD2
TGTGCCAGCAGCCAAGCTGGGCGGGGGTACGAGCAGTACTTC
CASSQAGRGYEQYF
>TRBV15|TRBJ1-2|.|15|TRBD1
TGTGCCACCAGCAGTCGGGACAGCGACGTCTATGGCTACACCTTC
CATSSRDSDVYGYTF
>TRBV7-9|TRBJ1-1|few|14|.
TGTGCCAGCAGCCCGTACGGGGGGAACACTGAAGCTTTCTTT
CASSPYGGNTEAFF
>TRBV7-2|TRBJ2-5|.|13|TRBD2
TGTGCCAGCGGGGCGGGGGTTCAAGAGACCCAGTACTTC
CASGAGVQETQYF
>TRBV10-2|TRBJ1-2|.|16|.
TGTGCCAGCAGTTACTCCAGGGATGGGTTGAGATATGGCTACACCTTC
CASSYSRDGLRYGYTF
>TRBV20-1|TRBJ1-2|few|16|.
TGCAGTGCCTCGACAGCTCCTGGGAAATCCTCTAAAGGCTACACCTTC
CSASTAPGKSSKGYTF
>TRBV7-9|TRBJ1-5|few|15|.
TGTGCCAGCAGCTTAGAGGGACACAGCAATCAGCCCCAGCATTTT
CASSLEGHSNQPQHF